Listed here are 10 T cell receptor beta chains from one sample, sequenced in a study of blood T cell repertoires in COVID-19 (TCRdb year 2020). The library was made by the immunoSEQ multiplex PCR assay. Here the immuneACCESS table is served through TCRdb, limited to in-frame sequences with V and J called. Missing clones are a known gap in these copies; in checked studies unresolved V genes cover under half, and the rest lacks a known reason. In this sample the table shows over 150,000 clones, about 90% of which occur a single time. More than 6.5% of the sample lies in the top ten. Material for sequencing was PBMCs or T cells enriched from blood (not recorded which). These receptors were taken from a woman between 45 and 65 years old who had recovered from COVID-19.

The genes are TRBV5-1 and TRBJ2-7, with 12 nucleotides matching TRBD2. CDR1 is SGHRS and CDR2 is YFSETQ in the germline V gene. The length of the CDR3 is 14 residues. V shed 4 bases and J 7 bases; nucleotides not matched to a gene: 6. The CDR3 DNA reads TGCGCCAGCAGCCAGACTAGCGGGAGTTTTGAGCAGTACTTC. Its protein is CASSQTSGSFEQYF.

The V gene is TRBV19, the J gene TRBJ1-5, with D possibly matching TRBD1 (6 bases). The CDR3 loop spans 15 amino acids. CDR1 LNHDA and CDR2 SQIVND come from the germline V gene (reference sequence). V lost 6 bases and J lost 5, with 17 bases in between. The CDR3 spells CASRKIDRLYQPQHF. CDR3 nucleotide sequence: TGTGCCAGTAGAAAGATAGACAGGCTATATCAGCCCCAGCATTTT.

V is TRBV5-1 and J is TRBJ2-7; D call uncertain. Trimming pared 0 bases from V and 0 bases from J, leaving 10 bases between. CDR1 is SGHRS and CDR2 is YFSETQ in the germline V gene. CDR3 length equals 15 residues. The CDR3 DNA follows: TGCGCCAGCAGCTTGGCTCTACAGAGCTCCTACGAGCAGTACTTC. As protein: CASSLALQSSYEQYF.

The V gene is TRBV5-6, the J gene TRBJ2-5, with a possible D match to TRBD1 (5 bases). CDR1 SGHDT and CDR2 YYEEEE come from the germline V gene. With 1 base removed from V and 4 bases from J, the gap between germline ends came to 14 bases. The CDR3 has 15 amino acids. CDR3 in DNA: TGTGCCAGCAGCTTGTTGGACAACCCCCTAGAGACCCAGTACTTC. This translates into CASSLLDNPLETQYF.

The chain recombines TRBV18 with TRBJ1-1; TRBD1 is a possible D gene (6 bases). The CDR3 is 15 amino acids. From germline, CDR1 is KGHSH and CDR2 LQKENI. V dropped 3 bases and J dropped 0 bases, with 11 bases sitting between them. The CDR3 is CASSPDRELNTEAFF. The CDR3 coding sequence is TGTGCCAGCTCACCGGACAGAGAACTGAACACTGAAGCTTTCTTT.

This clone came up a few times. This chain uses TRBV2 with TRBJ2-5, with 8 bases identical to TRBD2. With 8 bases clipped from V and 7 bases from J, the junction kept 15 bases outside the gene matches. This CDR3 has 15 amino acids. The germline CDR1 and CDR2 sequences are SNHLY and FYNNEI. The CDR3 reads CASHPGTSGIGTQYF. Written as DNA, the CDR3 is TGTGCCAGCCATCCCGGGACTAGTGGTATAGGGACCCAGTACTTC.

Only one count was recorded for this clone. The V call is TRBV4-2, the J call TRBJ1-3; no firm D call. Trimming stripped 1 base from V and 0 bases from J, with 16 bases between. The germline V gene has CDR1 LGHNA and CDR2 YNFKEQ. This CDR3 is built from 18 residues. CDR3 sequence: CASSQAAGFAYSGNTIYF. DNA for the CDR3: TGTGCCAGCAGCCAAGCTGCGGGTTTCGCCTACTCTGGAAACACCATATATTTT.

The chain recombines TRBV5-4 with TRBJ2-1; TRBD2 matches at 11 bases. Germline-derived CDR1 and CDR2 are SGHNT and YYREEE (reference sequence). Trimming removed 3 bases from V and 8 bases from J; junction bases left unmatched: 7. The CDR3 extends over 15 amino acids. The CDR3 nucleotides are TGTGCCAGCAGCTCCCCTAGCGGGAGGATTTATGAGCAGTTCTTC. This encodes CASSSPSGRIYEQFF.

This chain connects TRBV7-9 to TRBJ1-2; TRBD1 matches 8 bases. This CDR3 region has 13 residues. The junction had 6 bases not matched to a gene; V was cut back by 5 bases and J by 7 bases. Germline V CDR1 and CDR2: SEHNR, FQNEAQ (reference sequence). The CDR3 region has the DNA TGTGCCAGCAGCAATAGACAGGGGCTTGGCTACACCTTC. This sequence encodes CASSNRQGLGYTF. Together with reference TRBV7-9 and TRBJ1-2, the CDR3 gives the full variable domain: DTGVSQNPRHKITKRGQNVTFRCDPISEHNRLYWYRQTLGQGPEFLTYFQNEAQLEKSRLLSDRFSAERPKGSFSTLEIQRTEQGDSAMYLCASSNRQGLGYTFGSGTRLTVV.

The chain is built from TRBV28 and TRBJ1-6, with a tentative D call TRBD1 (6 bases). V lost 5 bases and J lost 7, with 15 bases in between. The length of the CDR3 is 15 residues. Germline-derived CDR1 and CDR2 are MDHEN and SYDVKM. The CDR3 reads CASSPLGGENSPLHF. CDR3 bases: TGTGCCAGCAGTCCCCTAGGGGGTGAGAATTCACCCCTCCACTTT.